The subject of this entry is one TCR beta chain. The antigen this receptor binds is unknown. Within one base of it there is no much larger clone, and no base qualities were kept. V is pared back by 0 bases and J by 6 bases, with 5 bases lying between the germline termini. The germline V gene encodes CDR1 SEHNR and CDR2 FQNEAQ (reference sequence). The CDR3 numbers 12 residues from cysteine through phenylalanine. Solely the CDR3 DNA is kept, with 36 bases framed from the first base. This sample is drawn from a study of T cell responses to AZD1222 COVID-19 vaccine (dated by TCRdb to the early 2020s). Regarding the complete study: A total of just over 230 trial participants underwent TCR sequencing, of whom around 210 had received two doses of AZD1222 and 26 had received two doses of the MenACWY control vaccine. Trial participants were enrolled by age into 18-55, 56-69 and 70-plus year subgroups, with around 150, 28 and 57 TCR-sequenced participants respectively. Results and caveats for the whole study, not just this receptor: No day 14 peak-response samples were available, so repertoires were characterized only after the peak T cell response. The 56-69-year group was small, and its depth increase did not reach significance, likely because of low power. Most participants were white British and females outnumbered males, and the authors suggested that clonal diversity may have been underestimated. Conclusions about previously exposed vaccinees are limited, since just 6 or 7 AZD1222 recipients were seropositive for SARS-CoV-2 at baseline. Nearly half of unique spike-specific TCRs reportedly recognized epitopes outside regions mutated in the B.1.351 and B.1.1.7 variants. The whole spike protein was spanned by vaccine-associated CD4 TCRs, and dominant responses were seen in regions 160-218 and 743-854. Spike-specific TCR breadth and depth rose significantly after two AZD1222 doses compared with day 0 and with MenACWY recipients.

Sample time point, as interpreted from the label and publication: about 28 days (+/-7) after the second vaccine dose. AZD1222 recipients whose second dose came at about 4 weeks and those whose second dose came at about 12 weeks were combined into one group, since spike-specific TCR depth and breadth did not differ between the two schedules. Vaccinee samples were obtained from the UK trials COV001 and COV002, which included a single-blind randomized controlled phase 2/3 trial of AZD1222 (ChAdOx1 nCoV-19) in healthy adults. For TCRbeta chain sequencing, PBMC samples were collected from trial participants at day 0 and at day 28 after the second dose. The CDR3 regions of human TCRbeta chains were subjected to immunosequencing. As for the authors' bioinformatics: TCRs in the repertoires were matched against a reference library of SARS-CoV-2-specific TCRs that had been generated with the MIRA antigen-specificity platform. Breadth was defined as the fraction of unique TCRs that were SARS-CoV-2-associated, and depth was defined as the fraction of total T cells that were SARS-CoV-2-associated. Each spike-specific TCR was assigned to its reactive spike region and to a CD4 or CD8 class using the MIRA data. Log10-transformed breadth and depth values were compared by one-way ANOVA with Sidak's multiple comparisons tests. TCRdb retrieved this table from immuneACCESS and kept in-frame rearrangements only. Not all clones are present; in checked studies, unresolved V genes account for under half, and no reason is known for the remainder. V, J and clone size are taken as reported in that table, and D and trimming were inferred from the DNA itself. The sample table lists some 150,000 clones, roughly nine tenths of them with a count of one. The top ten clonotypes cover around 1.5% of the sample.

This receptor was identified in an adult who received the AZD1222 COVID-19 vaccine. The specimen was peripheral blood, collected 28 days after the second AZD1222 dose. The receptor chain draws on TRBV7-9 and TRBJ1-2; the D gene assignment is ambiguous. Here the CDR3 is given as CASSLASDGYTF. In nucleotides, the sequence is TGTGCCAGCAGCTTAGCGAGTGATGGCTACACCTTC. Extended through the reference TRBV7-9 and TRBJ1-2 proteins, this CDR3 yields the full variable domain: DTGVSQNPRHKITKRGQNVTFRCDPISEHNRLYWYRQTLGQGPEFLTYFQNEAQLEKSRLLSDRFSAERPKGSFSTLEIQRTEQGDSAMYLCASSLASDGYTFGSGTRLTVV.